This T cell receptor beta chain is from a study of blood T cell repertoires in COVID-19. The assay was immunoSEQ multiplex PCR, and TCRdb's table has in-frame clones only and misses some. The table has around 130,000 clones, approximately 80% seen once. V shed 6 bases and J shed 4 bases, with 12 bases lying between them. The germline V gene encodes CDR1 LNHDA and CDR2 SQIVND (reference sequence). The CDR3 consists of 14 residues. In its sample, this clone was seen once. V usage is TRBV19 and J usage is TRBJ1-4; tentative D call: TRBD1 (6 bases). The source material was PBMCs or T cells enriched from blood (not recorded which). This TCR came from a woman aged 18-35 years who had been exposed to COVID-19. The CDR3, as DNA: TGTGCCAGTAGCATCGGACAGTATAATGAAAAACTGTTTTTT. Translated, it gives CASSIGQYNEKLFF.